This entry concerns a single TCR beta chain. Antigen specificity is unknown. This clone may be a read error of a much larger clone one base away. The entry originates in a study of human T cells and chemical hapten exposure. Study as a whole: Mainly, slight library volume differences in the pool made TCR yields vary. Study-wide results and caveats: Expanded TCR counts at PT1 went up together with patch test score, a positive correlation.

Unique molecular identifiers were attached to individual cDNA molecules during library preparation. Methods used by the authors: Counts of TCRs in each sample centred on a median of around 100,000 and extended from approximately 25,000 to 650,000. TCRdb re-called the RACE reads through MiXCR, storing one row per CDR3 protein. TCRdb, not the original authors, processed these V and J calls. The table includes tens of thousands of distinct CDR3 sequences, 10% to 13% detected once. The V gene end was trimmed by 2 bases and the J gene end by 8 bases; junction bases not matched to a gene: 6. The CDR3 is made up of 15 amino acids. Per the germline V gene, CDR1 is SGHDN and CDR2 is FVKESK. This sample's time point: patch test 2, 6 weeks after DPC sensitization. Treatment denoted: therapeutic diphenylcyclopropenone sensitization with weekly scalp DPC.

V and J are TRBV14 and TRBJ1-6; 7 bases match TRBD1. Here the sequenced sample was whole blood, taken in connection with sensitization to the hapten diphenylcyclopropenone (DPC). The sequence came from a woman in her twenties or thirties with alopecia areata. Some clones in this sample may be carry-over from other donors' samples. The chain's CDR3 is CASSQSTGEHSPLHF. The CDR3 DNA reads TGTGCCAGCAGCCAAAGCACAGGGGAGCATTCACCCCTCCACTTT.